This T cell receptor beta chain derives from a study of cytomegalovirus exposure and HLA in healthy donors. Study outcomes and limitations: Another analysis was done later, and it associated 16,951 TCR beta sequences with HLA alleles at 0.05 false discovery rate. Most subjects' HLA-A and HLA-B alleles were reportedly predicted from TCR beta sequences.

The CDR3 contains 16 residues. The junction had 9 bases not matched to a gene; V was cut back by 3 bases and J by 4 bases. Germline V gives CDR1 MDHEN, CDR2 SYDVKM. The PCR made use of 60 Vbeta and 13 Jbeta primers. Measured with immunoSEQ multiplex PCR; TCRdb has only the in-frame clones, and not every one. The sample has approximately 180,000 clones; 77% are singletons. Every donor was a healthy person donating bone marrow. Comment on this clone: No antigen is known for it.

This TCR was sampled from a woman aged 25 to 39 in good health and CMV-seropositive. The sequenced sample was PBMCs. This rearrangement joins TRBV28 to TRBJ2-1; 7 bases are a match to TRBD1. CDR3 protein: CASSFPPTTGYNEQFF. CDR3 DNA: TGTGCCAGCAGTTTCCCCCCGACGACAGGGTACAATGAGCAGTTCTTC.